The 2 T cell receptor beta chains given below trace back to one sample, sequenced in a study of shared clonotypes between healthy human individuals. The repertoire was sequenced with immunoSEQ multiplex PCR; TCRdb's copy has only in-frame clones and lacks some. Of about 2.4 million clones in the sample, approximately 93% were seen once. The sequencing sample was made of naive CD4+ T cells from PBMCs. Noted subset: CD45RA+ positively selected. The receptors stem from a young man in good health. Some clones in this sample may be carry-over from other donors' samples.

The rearrangement joins TRBV4-2 to TRBJ1-2; D perhaps matches TRBD1 (5 bases). Germline CDR1 and CDR2: LGHNA and YNFKEQ. Trimming left V 5 bases short and J 4 bases short, with 17 bases between. There are 15 residues in the CDR3. CDR3 sequence (DNA): TGTGCCAGCAGCATACGGCCAGCCGGGACCTATGGCTACACCTTC. Residues: CASSIRPAGTYGYTF.

CDR3 in amino acids: CASSRGDTEAFF. CDR3 coding DNA: TGTGCCAGCAGCAGAGGTGACACTGAAGCTTTCTTT. The rearrangement links TRBV6-8 to TRBJ1-1; D remains ambiguous. The CDR3 length is 12 residues. Germline CDR1 is MNHGY and CDR2 is SAAAGT. Trimming pared 6 bases from V and 3 bases from J, leaving 8 bases between.